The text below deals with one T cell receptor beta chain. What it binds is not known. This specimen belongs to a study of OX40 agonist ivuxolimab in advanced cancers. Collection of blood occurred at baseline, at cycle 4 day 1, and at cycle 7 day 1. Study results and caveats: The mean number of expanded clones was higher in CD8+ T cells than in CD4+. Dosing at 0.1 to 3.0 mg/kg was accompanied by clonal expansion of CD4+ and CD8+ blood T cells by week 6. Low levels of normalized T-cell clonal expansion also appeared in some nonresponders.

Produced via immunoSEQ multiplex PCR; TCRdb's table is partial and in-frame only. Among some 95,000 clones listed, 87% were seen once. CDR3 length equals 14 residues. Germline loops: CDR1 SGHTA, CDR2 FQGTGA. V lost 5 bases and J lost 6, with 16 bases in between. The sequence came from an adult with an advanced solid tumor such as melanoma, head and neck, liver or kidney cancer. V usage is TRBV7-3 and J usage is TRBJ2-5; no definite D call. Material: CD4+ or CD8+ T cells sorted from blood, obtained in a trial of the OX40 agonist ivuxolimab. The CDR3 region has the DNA TGTGCCAGCAGCCTGGGTGTGGGTTGGAAGACCCAGTACTTC. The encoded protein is CASSLGVGWKTQYF.